Below, 31 T cell receptor beta chains from the same sample are listed, as sequenced in a study of CD8+ T cells in alopecia areata. Treatment here: oral pan-JAK inhibitor, 5-10 mg twice daily. Reverse transcribed after extraction, RNA yielded cDNA as the sequencing template. Data came from immunoSEQ multiplex PCR; TCRdb stores just in-frame clones and leaves some out. Of hundreds of thousands of clones in the sample, about three fifths were seen once. The starting material was CD4+ T cells sorted from blood, obtained around week 53, from a patient treated with tofacitinib. The receptors derive from a human donor with alopecia areata.

The chain combines TRBV5-1 with TRBJ1-3, with TRBD1 matching over 9 bases. Germline V gene lookup returns CDR1 SGHRS and CDR2 YFSETQ. The CDR3 length is 18 residues. The J segment lost 0 bases and the V segment lost 3 bases, leaving 10 bases of the junction unmatched. CDR3 nucleotide sequence: TGCGCCAGCAGCTCACAACCGGGACAGGGTCGCTCTGGAAACACCATATATTTT. Encoded protein: CASSSQPGQGRSGNTIYF.

V usage is TRBV30 and J usage is TRBJ2-7, with D possibly called TRBD1 or TRBD2 (5 bases each). Trimming took off 0 bases at V and 9 bases at J, with 12 bases between the two ends. The germline V gene has CDR1 GTSNPN and CDR2 SVGIG (reference sequence). The CDR3 runs to 12 residues. CDR3 in amino acids: CAWSVGPGGQYF. CDR3 bases: TGTGCCTGGAGTGTGGGACCTGGAGGGCAGTACTTC.

This clone has more than one count but fewer than ten. This chain connects TRBV5-1 to TRBJ2-6; D is unclear. CDR1 and CDR2 from the germline V gene are SGHRS and YFSETQ. The CDR3 consists of 13 residues. V lost 6 bases and J lost 0, with 4 bases in between. CDR3 in amino acids: CASNPSGANVLTF. CDR3 DNA sequence: TGCGCCAGCAACCCCTCTGGGGCCAACGTCCTGACTTTC.

The rearrangement links TRBV18 to TRBJ2-7; a possible D gene is TRBD1 (5 bases). The germline V gene has CDR1 KGHSH and CDR2 LQKENI. The length of the CDR3 is 13 residues. The V end lost 1 base, the J end lost 2 bases, and 6 bases lay between the germline ends. CDR3 in amino acids: CASSPQGTYEQYF. CDR3 DNA sequence: TGTGCCAGCTCACCACAGGGGACCTACGAGCAGTACTTC.

As to this clone: One junction end disagrees with the germline gene, perhaps due to a read error. The chain uses TRBV2 and TRBJ2-4; D might be TRBD1 or TRBD2, each matching 5 bases. The length of the CDR3 is 10 residues. Germline V gene data show CDR1 as SNHLY and CDR2 as FYNNEI. The CDR3 nucleotides are TGTGCCAGCAGCTCGGGACGGCCCCACTTC. Translating gives CASSSGRPHF.

The J gene is TRBJ1-2, the V gene TRBV2; the D gene is possibly TRBD1 (5 bases). Trimming cost V 4 bases and J 6 bases, with 12 bases left between them. This CDR3 is built from 13 residues. The germline gives CDR1 SNHLY, CDR2 FYNNEI. CDR3 sequence (DNA): TGTGCCAGCAGTGTGCTCCTGGGACATGGCTACACCTTC. Its translation is CASSVLLGHGYTF.

The chain links TRBV7-2 to TRBJ2-3; D remains ambiguous. The CDR3 runs 14 residues. Per the germline V gene, CDR1 is SGHTA and CDR2 is FQGNSA. V dropped 3 bases and J dropped 2 bases, with 9 bases sitting between them. Written as DNA, the CDR3 is TGTGCCAGCAGCTTCGCTACTTTCACAGATACGCAGTATTTT. Amino acids: CASSFATFTDTQYF.

V gene TRBV5-1 combines with J gene TRBJ1-2, with a tentative D call TRBD1 (6 bases). CDR1 is SGHRS and CDR2 is YFSETQ in the germline V gene. This CDR3 spans 13 amino acids. The ends were cut back, 4 bases at V and 6 bases at J, with 13 bases in the middle. CDR3 nucleotide sequence: TGCGCCAGCAGCCCCCGGGCAGGGGATGGCTACACCTTC. Translating gives CASSPRAGDGYTF.

The chain uses TRBV27 and TRBJ1-5; TRBD1 might be the D (6 bases). Germline V lookup: CDR1 MNHEY, CDR2 SMNVEV (reference sequence). Trimming cost V 6 bases and J 2 bases, with 11 bases left between them. The CDR3 has 14 residues. The CDR3 sequence is CASRGARGNQPQHF. CDR3 sequence (DNA): TGTGCCAGCAGGGGGGCCAGAGGCAATCAGCCCCAGCATTTT.

The gene calls are TRBV5-6 and TRBJ1-2; no definite D call. The germline gives CDR1 SGHDT, CDR2 YYEEEE. The length of the CDR3 is 15 residues. Trimming took 1 base from V and 1 from J, leaving 11 bases between them. CDR3 coding DNA: TGTGCCAGCAGCTTGACGACATCCCTTAACTATGGCTACACCTTC. Translation: CASSLTTSLNYGYTF.

This clone appeared a few times. The genes are TRBV20-1 and TRBJ2-7; D is perhaps TRBD2 (6 bases). Per germline, CDR1 DFQATT and CDR2 SNEGSKA (reference sequence). The CDR3 spans 11 residues. The CDR3 DNA is TGCAGCCTAGGGACTTCCTACGAGCAGTACTTC. It encodes CSLGTSYEQYF.

Remarks on this clone: Different DNA sequences within this sample yield the same CDR3. The chain carries TRBV29-1 and TRBJ2-7, with 7 positions matching TRBD1. The CDR3 has 14 residues. Germline trimming cut 6 bases from V and 0 bases from J; bases unmatched to any gene: 8. Per germline, CDR1 SQVTM and CDR2 ANQGSEA. The CDR3 sequence: CSVRTGGSSYEQYF. CDR3 DNA: TGCAGCGTGAGGACAGGCGGTAGCTCCTACGAGCAGTACTTC.

V usage is TRBV11-3 and J usage is TRBJ2-1; the match to TRBD1 covers 12 bases. The germline CDR1 and CDR2 sequences are SGHNT and YENEEA. After removal of 5 bases from V and 9 bases from J, the junction contained 5 bases not matched to a gene. This CDR3 is built from 14 residues. The CDR3 reads CASSTGTGGTEQFF. CDR3 nucleotides: TGTGCCAGCAGCACCGGGACAGGGGGCACTGAGCAGTTCTTC. Full variable domain (missing parts from reference TRBV11-3 and TRBJ2-1): EAGVVQSPRYKIIEKKQPVAFWCNPISGHNTLYWYLQNLGQGPELLIRYENEEAVDDSQLPKDRFSAERLKGVDSTLKIQPAELGDSAVYLCASSTGTGGTEQFFGPGTRLTVL.

This clone was detected only once. The chain uses TRBV25-1 and TRBJ2-1, with D maybe TRBD1 (6 bases). This CDR3 region has 13 residues. The germline V and J ends were trimmed by 4 bases and 7 bases, with 11 bases remaining between them. Per the germline V gene, CDR1 is MGHDK and CDR2 is SYGVNS. The CDR3 is CASSVAGENEQFF. The CDR3 nucleotides are TGTGCCAGCAGTGTGGCAGGGGAAAATGAGCAGTTCTTC.

This clone occurred a few times. The rearrangement uses TRBV9 and TRBJ2-3, with no clear D. Germline V CDR1 and CDR2: SGDLS, YYNGEE. This CDR3 region has 14 residues. V dropped 1 base and J dropped 0 bases, with 6 bases sitting between them. The CDR3 spells CASSVSESTDTQYF. In nucleotides, the CDR3 is TGTGCCAGCAGCGTATCCGAGAGCACAGATACGCAGTATTTT.

J is TRBJ1-6 and V is TRBV30; D remains unclear. Germline V gene data show CDR1 as GTSNPN and CDR2 as SVGIG (reference sequence). The CDR3 spans 15 residues. The germline V and J ends were trimmed by 1 base and 8 bases, with 15 bases remaining between them. The CDR3 spells CAWSGLRTLDSPLHF. In DNA, the CDR3 is TGTGCCTGGAGTGGATTACGGACCCTGGATTCACCCCTCCACTTT.

The chain couples TRBV6-5 to TRBJ1-2; TRBD1 matches at 8 bases. The CDR3 contains 15 residues. V shed 4 bases and J 0 bases; nucleotides not matched to a gene: 4. Germline V gene lookup returns CDR1 MNHEY and CDR2 SVGAGI. CDR3 bases: TGTGCCAGCAGTTCACTGACAGGGGCTAACTATGGCTACACCTTC. Translating it yields CASSSLTGANYGYTF.

Note on this clone: The same CDR3 can be traced to other DNA sequences in this sample. V usage is TRBV29-1 and J usage is TRBJ2-5; unclear D gene. CDR1 is SQVTM and CDR2 is ANQGSEA in the germline V gene. Trimming removed 4 bases at V and 0 bases at J, with 6 bases between. The CDR3 runs to 12 residues. The CDR3 is CSVGANQETQYF. The CDR3 nucleotides are TGCAGCGTTGGGGCAAACCAAGAGACCCAGTACTTC.

The chain joins TRBV25-1 to TRBJ1-6, with D tentatively TRBD1 (6 bases). CDR3 size: 16 residues. From germline, CDR1 is MGHDK and CDR2 SYGVNS. Trimming took 9 bases from V and 0 from J, leaving 15 bases between them. CDR3 DNA sequence: TGTGCCAGGATACAGGGTATTAGCTCCTATAATTCACCCCTCCACTTT. Translated, it gives CARIQGISSYNSPLHF.

This chain links TRBV5-1 with TRBJ2-5; D is uncertain. Per germline, CDR1 SGHRS and CDR2 YFSETQ. V lost 0 bases and J 4 bases, leaving 4 bases between the germline ends. The CDR3 has 12 amino acids. The CDR3 loop reads CASSLAPETQYF. In nucleotides, the CDR3 is TGCGCCAGCAGCTTGGCCCCAGAGACCCAGTACTTC.

The V gene is TRBV6-6, the J gene TRBJ2-5; 7 positions match TRBD2. Germline V lookup: CDR1 MNHNY, CDR2 SVGAGI (reference sequence). V gave up 3 bases and J gave up 4 bases; unmatched junction bases: 5. CDR3 length: 14 residues. CDR3 DNA sequence: TGTGCCAGCAGTTATGCGGGGGTAGGAGAGACCCAGTACTTC. Translation gives CASSYAGVGETQYF.

The J gene is TRBJ2-1, the V gene TRBV29-1, with TRBD2 matching over 9 bases. The CDR3 runs to 15 residues. CDR1 is SQVTM and CDR2 is ANQGSEA in the germline V gene. J lost 7 bases, V lost 4 bases, and 11 bases had no gene match. In DNA form, the CDR3 reads TGCAGCGTTGGAGGAAGCGGGGGGTTCGGGAATGAGCAGTTCTTC. This codes for CSVGGSGGFGNEQFF.

The rearrangement joins TRBV7-9 to TRBJ1-4; D unclear. The ends were cut back, 0 bases at V and 0 bases at J, with 8 bases in the middle. The CDR3 loop spans 16 amino acids. Germline V gene sequence: CDR1 SEHNR, CDR2 FQNEAQ (reference sequence). CDR3 nucleotides: TGTGCCAGCAGCTTAGCCCTTCTTACAACTAATGAAAAACTGTTTTTT. As protein: CASSLALLTTNEKLFF.

V and J are TRBV7-9 and TRBJ2-5; D gene ambiguous. Between the trimmed V and J ends, which lost 5 bases and 2 bases, there was a span of 21 bases. Per the germline V gene, CDR1 is SEHNR and CDR2 is FQNEAQ (reference sequence). The CDR3 has 17 amino acids. CDR3 coding DNA: TGTGCCAGCAGCCCATGGTCGGCCACGGAAATGCAAGAGACCCAGTACTTC. Its translation: CASSPWSATEMQETQYF.

The genes are TRBV4-2 and TRBJ2-1; D unresolved. CDR1 and CDR2 from the germline V gene are LGHNA and YNFKEQ. Trimming removed 4 bases at V and 2 bases at J, with 15 bases between. CDR3 length equals 16 residues. The CDR3 DNA is TGTGCCAGCAGCCCCGACGTAAGGATTGCCTACAATGAGCAGTTCTTC. Translation: CASSPDVRIAYNEQFF.

This rearrangement joins TRBV6-5 to TRBJ1-1; 7 positions match TRBD1. Germline assignment: CDR1 MNHEY and CDR2 SVGAGI. The CDR3 spans 15 residues. The ends lost 6 bases at V and 2 bases at J; junction bases unmatched: 9. For the CDR3, the DNA is TGTGCCAGCAGCAACCAGGGACAGATCAACACTGAAGCTTTCTTT. Amino acids: CASSNQGQINTEAFF.

The gene calls are TRBV6-5 and TRBJ2-7, with unresolved D. Germline V gene data show CDR1 as MNHEY and CDR2 as SVGAGI. Trimming took off 0 bases at V and 4 bases at J, with 10 bases between the two ends. This CDR3 has 14 residues. The CDR3 region is CASSYSNHPYEQYF. The CDR3 DNA is TGTGCCAGCAGTTACTCGAATCACCCGTACGAGCAGTACTTC.

In this sample, this clone turned up a few times. The chain joins TRBV5-1 to TRBJ1-1; TRBD1 aligns across 8 bases. Germline CDR1 and CDR2: SGHRS and YFSETQ. With V trimmed by 0 bases and J by 3 bases, 7 bases remained unmatched. The CDR3 loop spans 16 amino acids. CDR3 residues: CASSLALRGPDTEAFF. In nucleotides, the CDR3 is TGCGCCAGCAGCTTGGCGCTCAGGGGGCCTGACACTGAAGCTTTCTTT.

This chain uses TRBV30 with TRBJ1-1, with 7 positions matching TRBD1. The ends lost 0 bases at V and 4 bases at J; junction bases unmatched: 5. Per the germline V gene, CDR1 is GTSNPN and CDR2 is SVGIG (reference sequence). This CDR3 has 14 residues. DNA of the CDR3: TGTGCCTGGAGTGTCGGAAGGGGGCTCACTGAAGCTTTCTTT. Its protein product is CAWSVGRGLTEAFF. The full variable domain, rest sourced from reference TRBV30 and TRBJ1-1, is SQTIHQWPATLVQPVGSPLSLECTVEGTSNPNLYWYRQAAGRGLQLLFYSVGIGQISSEVPQNLSASRPQDRQFILSSKKLLLSDSGFYLCAWSVGRGLTEAFFGQGTRLTVV.

This rearrangement joins TRBV29-1 to TRBJ2-1; D gene unclear. Germline lookup yields CDR1 SQVTM and CDR2 ANQGSEA. The CDR3 length is 12 residues. The V end lost 4 bases, the J end lost 8 bases, and 12 bases lay between the germline ends. The CDR3 DNA follows: TGCAGCGTTGGGTGGAGCTTGGATGAGCAGTTCTTC. Translating gives CSVGWSLDEQFF.

This sequence joins TRBV30 and TRBJ2-1; 7 nucleotides align to TRBD2. The germline gives CDR1 GTSNPN, CDR2 SVGIG (reference sequence). CDR3 length: 13 amino acids. CDR3 sequence: CAFGGTPWDEQFF. CDR3 coding DNA: TGTGCTTTCGGGGGGACCCCCTGGGATGAGCAGTTCTTC.